The T cell receptor beta chain under discussion was sequenced for a study of T cells in Graves' hyperthyroidism and ophthalmopathy. Study-level points and caveats: Most thyroid-expanded clonotypes above 0.001 were also found in blood. A model of 13 V-J pairs discriminated ophthalmopathy from stable hyperthyroidism.

RNA transcripts served as the template for amplifying TCR beta CDR3 regions. First-round RT-PCR with HTBI primers amplified the TCR CDR3 region. TCRdb reanalysed the multiplex PCR reads using MiXCR and keeps one entry per CDR3 protein. The table lists 450,000 to 700,000 distinct CDR3 sequences, 46% of them singletons, with about 8% in the top ten. This clonotype was detected a few times. What it binds is not known. CDR1 is SNHLY, CDR2 FYNNEI, per germline. V lost 3 bases and J lost 8, with 5 bases in between. CDR3 length: 11 amino acids. Every diagnosis used clinical symptoms, serum thyroxine and TRAb, thyroid ultrasound and orbital computed tomography.

The chain employs TRBV2 and TRBJ2-1, with unresolved D. Sequencing used peripheral blood or thyroid tissue (not recorded which). This TCR was recovered from a woman in her late teens or twenties with Graves' hyperthyroidism. CDR3 nucleotide sequence: TGTGCCAGCAGTGAGCCATATGAGCAGTTCTTC. Translated, it gives CASSEPYEQFF.